Following are 28 T cell receptor beta chains from one sample sequenced in a study of cytomegalovirus exposure and HLA in healthy donors. The study ran its PCR with 60 Vbeta and 13 Jbeta primers. Here immunoSEQ multiplex PCR was the method, and the copy in TCRdb shows in-frame clones only, minus some. The sample contains fewer than 250,000 clones, about 85% of which appear only once. Sample: PBMCs. Every receptor here comes from a woman aged 45-60 years in good health and CMV-seropositive.

This chain links TRBV5-1 with TRBJ2-4; D is uncertain. Trimming removed 4 bases at V and 7 bases at J, with 9 bases between. The germline V gene encodes CDR1 SGHRS and CDR2 YFSETQ. The CDR3 loop spans 12 amino acids. The CDR3: CASSTDGNIQYF. CDR3 coding DNA: TGCGCCAGCAGCACCGACGGGAACATTCAGTACTTC.

The chain carries TRBV6-5 and TRBJ1-1; 7 bases match TRBD1. V shed 5 bases and J 5 bases; nucleotides not matched to a gene: 8. Germline V gene sequence: CDR1 MNHEY, CDR2 SVGAGI. This CDR3 contains 14 residues. CDR3: CASSARGSRTEAFF. CDR3 coding DNA: TGTGCCAGCAGTGCCAGGGGGAGTAGGACTGAAGCTTTCTTT.

This chain links TRBV6-5 with TRBJ2-1, with 7 bases aligning to TRBD2. J lost 5 bases, V lost 10 bases, and 2 bases had no gene match. CDR1 is MNHEY, CDR2 SVGAGI, per germline. This CDR3 spans 11 amino acids. The CDR3 nucleotides read TGTGCCACCGGGGGGAACAATGAGCAGTTCTTC. It translates to CATGGNNEQFF.

This sequence joins TRBV5-1 and TRBJ1-2; 7 bases align to TRBD1. Looked up from germline, CDR1 is SGHRS and CDR2 is YFSETQ. With 0 bases clipped from V and 7 bases from J, the junction kept 9 bases outside the gene matches. This CDR3 has 15 residues. The CDR3 sequence is CASSLGRTGPSGYTF. The DNA of the CDR3 is TGCGCCAGCAGCTTGGGGAGGACAGGTCCAAGTGGCTACACCTTC.

The chain is built from TRBV6-1 and TRBJ1-5; D might be TRBD1 (6 bases). This CDR3 contains 15 residues. V lost 2 bases and J lost 1, with 9 bases in between. From germline, CDR1 is MNHNS and CDR2 SASEGT. The CDR3 DNA sequence: TGTGCCAGCAGTGAATGGGGGCAGAGCAATCAGCCCCAGCATTTT. It encodes CASSEWGQSNQPQHF.

This clone was seen just once. The chain is built from TRBV10-2 and TRBJ2-1, with D perhaps TRBD1 (5 bases). Trimming left V 3 bases short and J 7 bases short, with 19 bases between. Germline V lookup: CDR1 WSHSY, CDR2 SAAADI. This CDR3 is built from 16 residues. Here the CDR3 reads CASSDNRNQGLNEQFF. As DNA, the CDR3 is TGCGCCAGCAGTGATAATCGGAATCAGGGTCTTAATGAGCAGTTCTTC.

The chain recombines TRBV7-8 with TRBJ2-3, with 9 positions matching TRBD2. The germline V gene encodes CDR1 SGHVS and CDR2 FQNEAQ. The CDR3 is 15 amino acids. V shed 5 bases, J shed 8 bases, and the junction held 11 bases outside the gene matches. CDR3 residues: CASSRPVAGVGTQYF. CDR3 DNA sequence: TGTGCCAGCAGCCGCCCCGTAGCGGGGGTTGGTACGCAGTATTTT.

In its sample, this clone was seen a few times. The chain recombines TRBV19 with TRBJ1-1; maybe TRBD1 (5 bases). V was pared by 10 bases and J by 5 bases, with 11 bases between. This CDR3 spans 11 amino acids. Per germline, CDR1 LNHDA and CDR2 SQIVND (reference sequence). The DNA for the CDR3 is TGTGCCACCGGAGGGGAAACTGAAGCTTTCTTT. It yields the protein CATGGETEAFF.

The chain has TRBV5-1 and TRBJ2-3, with 7 bases matching TRBD1. This CDR3 spans 16 amino acids. Germline assignment: CDR1 SGHRS and CDR2 YFSETQ. The ends lost 6 bases at V and 2 bases at J; junction bases unmatched: 12. This CDR3 reads CASKRGDSTNTDTQYF. CDR3 sequence (DNA): TGCGCCAGCAAGAGAGGGGACAGCACTAACACAGATACGCAGTATTTT.

This chain links TRBV5-1 with TRBJ1-1, with D tentatively TRBD1 (6 bases). CDR3 size: 14 residues. Trimming took 3 bases from V and 5 from J, leaving 14 bases between them. Per the germline V gene, CDR1 is SGHRS and CDR2 is YFSETQ. The CDR3 sequence is CASSSEGGGTEAFF. The CDR3 DNA is TGCGCCAGCAGCTCCGAAGGGGGAGGGACTGAAGCTTTCTTT.

This clone was observed once. J is TRBJ1-2 and V is TRBV7-2; TRBD1 matches at 7 bases. CDR3 length: 17 amino acids. J was trimmed by 7 bases and V by 1 base; bases with no gene match: 15. Germline CDR1 and CDR2: SGHTA and FQGNSA. CDR3 sequence (DNA): TGTGCCAGCAGCTTAGGAAGTTCGCTGGGACAGCAGCGTGGCTACACCTTC. The encoded protein is CASSLGSSLGQQRGYTF.

The chain employs TRBV28 and TRBJ2-7; D might be TRBD1 (6 bases). The CDR3 loop spans 17 amino acids. The V gene lost 0 bases and the J gene lost 0 bases, with 15 bases spanning the gap. Germline V CDR1 and CDR2: MDHEN, SYDVKM. As DNA, the CDR3 is TGTGCCAGCAGTTTATGGGGGGCCCAATCGGGCTCCTACGAGCAGTACTTC. It translates to CASSLWGAQSGSYEQYF.

This clone occurred once. This chain links TRBV6-5 with TRBJ1-6; 10 nucleotides line up with TRBD1. The CDR3 has 11 amino acids. V gave up 6 bases and J gave up 17 bases; unmatched junction bases: 4. Germline V gene sequence: CDR1 MNHEY, CDR2 SVGAGI. The CDR3 protein is CASRGQGYIHF. CDR3 nucleotide sequence: TGTGCCAGCAGGGGACAGGGGTACATCCACTTT.

The V gene is TRBV6-5, the J gene TRBJ1-4; the match to TRBD1 covers 9 bases. The CDR3 totals 15 residues. Germline trimming cut 5 bases from V and 7 bases from J; bases unmatched to any gene: 8. CDR1 and CDR2 from the germline V gene are MNHEY and SVGAGI. CDR3 amino acids: CASSRYRDRAEKLFF. CDR3 DNA: TGTGCCAGCAGTCGCTACCGGGACAGGGCTGAAAAACTGTTTTTT.

The chain uses TRBV7-2 and TRBJ2-2; D gene uncertain. Germline lookup yields CDR1 SGHTA and CDR2 FQGNSA. Trimming shortened V by 3 bases and J by 0 bases, and 8 bases separated the two germline ends. The CDR3 loop spans 15 amino acids. CDR3 protein: CASSLNSPNTGELFF. CDR3 nucleotide sequence: TGTGCCAGCAGCTTGAACAGTCCGAACACCGGGGAGCTGTTTTTT.

The chain links TRBV14 to TRBJ2-2, with 8 nucleotides matching TRBD2. The V segment lost 2 bases and the J segment 4 bases; nucleotides outside the gene matches: 9. The CDR3 consists of 17 residues. Germline CDR1 is SGHDN and CDR2 is FVKESK. CDR3 nucleotide sequence: TGTGCCAGCAGCCAAATCTTAGGTAGCGGGGTCACCGGGGAGCTGTTTTTT. Translation: CASSQILGSGVTGELFF.

This chain links TRBV5-8 with TRBJ2-5, with D unresolved. The J call may be in error: the DNA end matches TRBJ2-7 better. The germline gives CDR1 SGHTS, CDR2 YDEGEE. The CDR3 covers 12 residues. The CDR3 coding sequence is TGTGCCAGCAGCTTGAGCTCCTACGAGCAGTACTTC. This sequence encodes CASSLSSYEQYF.

The chain is built from TRBV10-3 and TRBJ2-3; 9 positions match TRBD2. The CDR3 is made up of 17 amino acids. Germline CDR1 is ENHRY and CDR2 is SYGVKD. V trimming: 8 bases; J trimming: 2 bases; junction bases outside the gene matches: 14. Here the CDR3 DNA reads TGTGCCATCGGGAAGAGGCTAGCGGGGAGAGCCACAGATACGCAGTATTTT. Encoded protein: CAIGKRLAGRATDTQYF.

This clone was found once. The chain is built from TRBV19 and TRBJ2-1; D ambiguous. The CDR3 is 13 residues long. Germline V gene lookup returns CDR1 LNHDA and CDR2 SQIVND (reference sequence). Trimming removed 3 bases at V and 8 bases at J, with 11 bases between. The CDR3 here is CASSMQPRDEQFF. In nucleotides, the CDR3 is TGTGCCAGTAGTATGCAGCCCCGGGATGAGCAGTTCTTC.

This rearrangement joins TRBV19 to TRBJ2-1; D is unclear. Germline V gives CDR1 LNHDA, CDR2 SQIVND (reference sequence). V was trimmed by 2 bases and J by 1 base, leaving 12 bases between them. CDR3 length equals 16 residues. CDR3 protein: CASSIMWMRSYNEQFF. The CDR3 DNA is TGTGCCAGTAGTATAATGTGGATGAGGTCCTACAATGAGCAGTTCTTC.

The J gene is TRBJ2-7, the V gene TRBV2; 8 nucleotides match TRBD1. V lost 8 bases, J lost 4 bases, and 10 bases stayed unmatched. The germline CDR1 and CDR2 sequences are SNHLY and FYNNEI. The CDR3 contains 14 residues. The CDR3 DNA follows: TGTGCCAGCCAGACTCGGACAGGGCCTTACGAGCAGTACTTC. This translates into CASQTRTGPYEQYF.

This chain connects TRBV19 to TRBJ1-5, with D unclear. V was clipped by 6 bases and J by 9 bases, with 18 bases between them. The CDR3 has 14 residues. Germline loops: CDR1 LNHDA, CDR2 SQIVND (reference sequence). CDR3 sequence reads: CASSQRRGIAPQHF. The CDR3 DNA follows: TGTGCCAGTAGCCAGAGACGGGGTATTGCGCCCCAGCATTTT.

The chain is built from TRBV5-5 and TRBJ2-5, with D perhaps matching TRBD2 (5 bases). Germline assignment: CDR1 SGHKS and CDR2 YYEKEE (reference sequence). Trimming removed 0 bases at V and 4 bases at J, with 13 bases between. This CDR3 is built from 15 residues. CDR3: CASSLAKGRGETQYF. The DNA of the CDR3 is TGTGCCAGCAGCTTGGCCAAGGGTCGGGGAGAGACCCAGTACTTC.

This clone was recorded once. The CDR3 spells CASSLTTSQETQYF. For the CDR3, the DNA is TGCGCCAGCAGCTTGACCACGAGCCAAGAGACCCAGTACTTC. The V and J genes are TRBV5-1 and TRBJ2-5, with D unclear. Deletions cut 1 base from V and 1 base from J, with 8 bases between. In germline, CDR1 is SGHRS, CDR2 YFSETQ. The CDR3 totals 14 residues.

The V and J genes are TRBV7-2 and TRBJ2-7; 8 bases are a match to TRBD2. Trimming took 1 base from V and 4 from J; bases not matched to a gene: 3. The germline V gene encodes CDR1 SGHTA and CDR2 FQGNSA. CDR3 size: 14 residues. CDR3 region: CASSLGLALYEQYF. The CDR3 coding sequence is TGTGCCAGCAGCTTAGGACTAGCGCTGTACGAGCAGTACTTC.

This chain uses TRBV7-8 with TRBJ2-5, with 8 bases lining up with TRBD2. The germline V gene has CDR1 SGHVS and CDR2 FQNEAQ. The V segment lost 5 bases and the J segment 2 bases; nucleotides outside the gene matches: 16. The CDR3 covers 18 residues. CDR3: CASSRGSGGRARQETQYF. The DNA of the CDR3 is TGTGCCAGCAGCCGAGGGAGCGGGGGCCGAGCAAGGCAAGAGACCCAGTACTTC.

Regarding this clone: One junction end disagrees with the germline gene, perhaps due to a read error. This rearrangement joins TRBV7-9 to TRBJ2-7; TRBD1 matches at 9 bases. Germline loops: CDR1 SEHNR, CDR2 FQNEAQ (reference sequence). CDR3 length: 13 amino acids. The CDR3 is CSSSWDRVYEQYF. The CDR3 bases are TGTTCCAGCAGCTGGGACAGGGTGTACGAGCAGTACTTC.

V and J are TRBV5-1 and TRBJ2-1, with 8 bases identical to TRBD2. The CDR3 length is 16 residues. The ends lost 1 base at V and 7 bases at J; junction bases unmatched: 10. Germline CDR1 and CDR2: SGHRS and YFSETQ. The DNA for the CDR3 is TGCGCCAGCAGCTTGCCGCTACTAGCGGAGCGGAATGAGCAGTTCTTC. This codes for CASSLPLLAERNEQFF.